These 16 T cell receptor beta chains were all obtained from the same sample, sequenced in a study of blood T cell repertoires in COVID-19. This table comes from immunoSEQ multiplex PCR, and its TCRdb copy is limited to in-frame clones, with some not included. The table shows about 85,000 clones, with around nine tenths occurring only once. The specimen sequenced was peripheral blood. The receptors were gathered from a middle-aged man with acute or convalescent COVID-19.

The rearrangement joins TRBV19 to TRBJ2-1; D possibly corresponds to TRBD2 (5 bases). CDR1 LNHDA and CDR2 SQIVND come from the germline V gene (reference sequence). V was trimmed by 6 bases and J by 9 bases, leaving 15 bases between them. The CDR3 is 13 residues long. The CDR3 reads CASSPLGSVEQFF. The CDR3 coding sequence is TGTGCCAGTAGCCCTTTAGGGAGTGTTGAGCAGTTCTTC.

The chain links TRBV24-1 to TRBJ2-5; D is uncertain. Between the trimmed V and J ends, which lost 4 bases and 1 base, there was a span of 6 bases. This CDR3 region has 13 residues. Germline CDR1 reads KGHDR; CDR2 reads SFDVKD. DNA of the CDR3: TGTGCCACCAGTGAGAGCCCCCAAGAGACCCAGTACTTC. Its translation: CATSESPQETQYF.

The V and J genes are TRBV18 and TRBJ1-2; TRBD1 agrees at 7 bases. V lost 6 bases, J lost 6 bases, and 7 bases stayed unmatched. The CDR3 sequence is 13 residues long. Germline CDR1 KGHSH, CDR2 LQKENI. CDR3 protein: CASSPGTENGYTF. The CDR3 bases are TGTGCCAGCTCGCCCGGGACAGAGAATGGCTACACCTTC.

J is TRBJ1-2 and V is TRBV9, with 9 bases fitting TRBD1. Germline loops: CDR1 SGDLS, CDR2 YYNGEE. This CDR3 has 13 residues. J was trimmed by 8 bases and V by 0 bases; bases with no gene match: 2. CDR3 bases: TGTGCCAGCAGCGTAGGGACAGGGGTCGGCTACACCTTC. It is translated as CASSVGTGVGYTF. Combining the CDR3 with reference TRBV9 and TRBJ1-2 gives the whole variable domain DSGVTQTPKHLITATGQRVTLRCSPRSGDLSVYWYQQSLDQGLQFLIQYYNGEERAKGNILERFSAQQFPDLHSELNLSSLELGDSALYFCASSVGTGVGYTFGSGTRLTVV.

The genes are TRBV9 and TRBJ1-3, with a tentative D call TRBD1 (6 bases). The V end lost 4 bases, the J end lost 0 bases, and 11 bases lay between the germline ends. CDR3 length equals 15 residues. CDR1 and CDR2 (germline): SGDLS, YYNGEE. The CDR3 sequence: CASSSTGSSGNTIYF. In DNA form, the CDR3 reads TGTGCCAGCAGCAGCACAGGGAGCTCTGGAAACACCATATATTTT.

This clone was picked up one time. This rearrangement joins TRBV5-1 to TRBJ1-4; no reliable D call. The CDR3 spans 14 residues. Between the trimmed V and J ends, which lost 2 bases and 0 bases, there was a span of 5 bases. The germline V gene has CDR1 SGHRS and CDR2 YFSETQ. The chain's CDR3 is CASSLQTTNEKLFF. CDR3 coding DNA: TGCGCCAGCAGCTTACAGACAACTAATGAAAAACTGTTTTTT.

The gene calls are TRBV2 and TRBJ1-4; a possible D gene is TRBD1 (5 bases). In germline, CDR1 is SNHLY, CDR2 FYNNEI. This CDR3 is 16 amino acids long. V lost 2 bases and J 5 bases, leaving 15 bases between the germline ends. For the CDR3, the DNA is TGTGCCAGCAGTGAATCAATACAGGCCTCCAATGAAAAACTGTTTTTT. It encodes CASSESIQASNEKLFF.

The chain recombines TRBV11-2 with TRBJ1-6; 8 positions match TRBD1. V dropped 1 base and J dropped 9; count of bases not matched to a gene: 8. The length of the CDR3 is 16 residues. Germline loops: CDR1 SGHAT, CDR2 FQNNGV. CDR3 nucleotide sequence: TGTGCCAGCAGCTTAGGATTTGGGACAGGCACTTCACCCCTCCACTTT. This codes for CASSLGFGTGTSPLHF. The full variable domain, completed using reference TRBV11-2 and TRBJ1-6, is EAGVAQSPRYKIIEKRQSVAFWCNPISGHATLYWYQQILGQGPKLLIQFQNNGVVDDSQLPKDRFSAERLKGVDSTLKIQPAKLEDSAVYLCASSLGFGTGTSPLHFGNGTRLTVT.

This CDR3 reads CSARRVQNTEAFF. CDR3 DNA: TGCAGCGCCCGGCGGGTACAGAACACTGAAGCTTTCTTT. The chain uses TRBV29-1 and TRBJ1-1, with no clear D. Per the germline V gene, CDR1 is SQVTM and CDR2 is ANQGSEA. V shed 7 bases and J shed 1 base, with 13 bases lying between them. The CDR3 is made up of 13 amino acids.

This chain's CDR3 is CATAAGGGHQPQHF. The CDR3 DNA reads TGTGCCACCGCAGCGGGGGGAGGACATCAGCCCCAGCATTTT. The V call is TRBV15, the J call TRBJ1-5, with D tentatively TRBD1 (5 bases). There are 14 residues in the CDR3. The V end lost 8 bases, the J end lost 5 bases, and 16 bases lay between the germline ends. Germline CDR1 LNHNV, CDR2 YYDKDF (reference sequence).

The count of this clone is one. This sequence joins TRBV4-1 and TRBJ1-5, with 8 bases that match TRBD1. Germline values: CDR1 MGHRA, CDR2 YSYEKL. With V trimmed by 4 bases and J by 9 bases, 5 bases remained unmatched. The CDR3 is 13 residues long. The CDR3 DNA reads as TGCGCCAGCAGCCCACAGGGGGAAAGGCCCCAGCATTTT. This gives the protein CASSPQGERPQHF.

V usage is TRBV19 and J usage is TRBJ1-1, with 11 nucleotides matching TRBD1. Trimming took 5 bases from V and 2 from J; bases not matched to a gene: 13. CDR1 and CDR2 (germline): LNHDA, SQIVND (reference sequence). This CDR3 is 18 amino acids long. Written as DNA, the CDR3 is TGTGCCAGTAGTTTAACGCGAGGGGGACAGGGGGGAAACACTGAAGCTTTCTTT. Translating it yields CASSLTRGGQGGNTEAFF. The full variable domain, in which reference TRBV19 and TRBJ1-1 provide the parts outside the CDR3, is DGGITQSPKYLFRKEGQNVTLSCEQNLNHDAMYWYRQDPGQGLRLIYYSQIVNDFQKGDIAEGYSVSREKKESFPLTVTSAQKNPTAFYLCASSLTRGGQGGNTEAFFGQGTRLTVV.

The chain employs TRBV5-1 and TRBJ2-5; 8 bases match TRBD1. The CDR3 extends over 14 amino acids. The V gene end was trimmed by 2 bases and the J gene end by 4 bases; junction bases not matched to a gene: 4. CDR1 is SGHRS, CDR2 YFSETQ, per germline. The DNA of the CDR3 is TGCGCCAGCAGCTTTGGACAGGGTGGAGAGACCCAGTACTTC. Its translation: CASSFGQGGETQYF.

This chain uses TRBV18 with TRBJ1-6; D is perhaps TRBD1 (5 bases). CDR1 is KGHSH and CDR2 is LQKENI in the germline V gene. V gave up 3 bases and J gave up 7 bases, with 10 bases separating them. The CDR3 has 14 amino acids. CDR3 in DNA: TGTGCCAGCTCACCTGACAGTGAAAATTCACCCCTCCACTTT. Encoded protein: CASSPDSENSPLHF.

V gene TRBV12-3 or TRBV12-4 combines with J gene TRBJ2-5; weak D call: TRBD1 (6 bases). This CDR3 has 13 residues. The V and J ends lost 4 bases and 10 bases respectively, with 16 bases between them. As DNA, the CDR3 is TGTGCCAGCAGTTCCGGACAGAAAGGGGGCCAGTACTTC. It yields the protein CASSSGQKGGQYF.

The V and J genes are TRBV5-1 and TRBJ1-2, with 8 bases matching TRBD1. CDR1 SGHRS and CDR2 YFSETQ come from the germline V gene. This CDR3 has 16 residues. The ends lost 1 base at V and 6 bases at J; junction bases unmatched: 11. Here the CDR3 DNA reads TGCGCCAGCAGCTTGCCAGGGACAGGTGGGCAAAATGGCTACACCTTC. This encodes CASSLPGTGGQNGYTF.